A single sample gave rise to the 30 T cell receptor beta chains below, sequenced in a study of blood T cell repertoires in COVID-19. Method: immunoSEQ multiplex PCR; TCRdb's copy keeps in-frame clones and lacks some. The sample includes 200,000 to 300,000 clones, more than 85% of them seen just once. The specimen was peripheral blood. Source of these receptors: a person under 30 with COVID-19, enrolled during active disease.

The chain combines TRBV21-1 with TRBJ2-7; the listed D gene, TRBD2, was not tested against the DNA. TRBV21-1 is noted as a pseudogene. This CDR3 has 17 amino acids. This CDR3 reads CASSKGLAGGTAYEQYF. In DNA, the CDR3 is TGTGCCAGCAGCAAAGGACTAGCGGGAGGAACAGCGTACGAGCAGTACTTC.

V gene TRBV19 combines with J gene TRBJ1-1; tentatively, D is TRBD1 (6 bases). The CDR3 sequence is 14 residues long. Germline-derived CDR1 and CDR2 are LNHDA and SQIVND (reference sequence). Between the trimmed V and J ends, which lost 6 bases and 1 base, there was a span of 12 bases. CDR3 loop: CASRTVQGNTEAFF. The CDR3 nucleotides are TGTGCCAGTAGAACTGTACAGGGGAACACTGAAGCTTTCTTT.

In this sample, this clone turned up once. The chain joins TRBV5-4 to TRBJ1-2; 8 bases are a match to TRBD1. J lost 6 bases, V lost 0 bases, and 4 bases had no gene match. CDR1 is SGHNT and CDR2 is YYREEE in the germline V gene (reference sequence). CDR3 length: 14 amino acids. The CDR3 region has the DNA TGTGCCAGCAGCTTGGGGCAGGGGGCGGATGGCTACACCTTC. The encoded protein is CASSLGQGADGYTF.

The chain combines TRBV13 with TRBJ2-7, with D possibly being TRBD1 (5 bases). The CDR3 is 13 amino acids. V lost 4 bases and J 2 bases, leaving 9 bases between the germline ends. Germline lookup yields CDR1 PRHDT and CDR2 FYEKMQ (reference sequence). The CDR3 loop reads CASSSRQTYEQYF. CDR3 DNA: TGTGCCAGCAGCTCTAGACAGACCTACGAGCAGTACTTC.

This chain's CDR3 is CASSYSRERSNTEAFF. In DNA form, the CDR3 reads TGTGCCAGCAGTTACTCGAGGGAGAGATCGAACACTGAAGCTTTCTTT. This rearrangement joins TRBV6-2 or TRBV6-3 to TRBJ1-1; D unresolved. V lost 0 bases and J lost 1, with 12 bases in between. The CDR3 is made up of 16 amino acids. Germline V gives CDR1 MNHEY, CDR2 SVGEGT.

The CDR3, as DNA: TGTGCCAGCAGCTTACGACAGCAGCAAGAGACCCAGTACTTC. Protein sequence: CASSLRQQQETQYF. V and J are TRBV7-2 and TRBJ2-5; D may be TRBD1 (5 bases). The CDR3 is 14 amino acids. V lost 2 bases and J lost 2, with 9 bases in between. CDR1 is SGHTA and CDR2 is FQGNSA in the germline V gene.

This clone was observed once. V is TRBV2 and J is TRBJ2-1, with 8 bases identical to TRBD2. The CDR3 consists of 12 residues. V gave up 7 bases and J gave up 10 bases; unmatched junction bases: 6. Germline assignment: CDR1 SNHLY and CDR2 FYNNEI. CDR3 bases: TGTGCCAGCAAGTTTGGCGGGGGGGAGCAGTTCTTC. Its translation: CASKFGGGEQFF.

The gene calls are TRBV5-5 and TRBJ2-1, with D perhaps matching TRBD2 (6 bases). Germline-derived CDR1 and CDR2 are SGHKS and YYEKEE (reference sequence). Deletions cut 0 bases from V and 5 bases from J, with 15 bases between. There are 16 residues in the CDR3. The CDR3 sequence: CASSLGMGSGDNEQFF. The CDR3 DNA reads TGTGCCAGCAGCTTGGGGATGGGTAGCGGTGACAATGAGCAGTTCTTC.

V usage is TRBV19 and J usage is TRBJ2-6, with TRBD1 as a possible D gene (5 bases). In germline, CDR1 is LNHDA, CDR2 SQIVND (reference sequence). The CDR3 runs to 17 residues. The ends were cut back, 3 bases at V and 0 bases at J, with 12 bases in the middle. As DNA, the CDR3 is TGTGCCAGTAGTATGGGGAATAGGGGCTCTGGGGCCAACGTCCTGACTTTC. The encoded protein is CASSMGNRGSGANVLTF.

This sequence joins TRBV7-9 and TRBJ1-1; 7 positions match TRBD1. This CDR3 has 18 residues. Losses at the gene ends were 5 bases for V and 0 bases for J; bases not matched to a gene: 15. The V gene's germline CDR1 is SEHNR and CDR2 FQNEAQ (reference sequence). The CDR3 DNA is TGTGCCAGCAGCCCCCCGAGGGACAGAGGGTGGGTGAACACTGAAGCTTTCTTT. Translated: CASSPPRDRGWVNTEAFF.

The genes are TRBV5-1 and TRBJ1-1; 7 bases agree with TRBD1. The CDR3 sequence is 12 residues long. The trim removed 4 bases at V and 6 bases at J, leaving 3 bases unmatched. Germline lookup yields CDR1 SGHRS and CDR2 YFSETQ. CDR3 DNA: TGCGCCAGCAGCCTAACAGGGGCTGAAGCTTTCTTT. Amino acid sequence: CASSLTGAEAFF.

The chain recombines TRBV13 with TRBJ2-3, with a possible D match to TRBD1 (5 bases). Germline lookup yields CDR1 PRHDT and CDR2 FYEKMQ (reference sequence). V gave up 5 bases and J gave up 5 bases, with 14 bases separating them. This CDR3 is 14 amino acids long. CDR3 protein: CASSGQGALDTQYF. In DNA form, the CDR3 reads TGTGCCAGCAGCGGACAAGGGGCACTAGATACGCAGTATTTT.

The chain is built from TRBV29-1 and TRBJ2-7; D is unclear. Trimming took 6 bases from V and 4 from J, leaving 16 bases between them. Looked up from germline, CDR1 is SQVTM and CDR2 is ANQGSEA. The CDR3 loop spans 13 amino acids. CDR3 nucleotide sequence: TGCAGCGTCGTACTTTCTCCCGGGTACGAGCAGTACTTC. Translated: CSVVLSPGYEQYF.

The V call is TRBV19, the J call TRBJ2-3; D is uncertain. There are 12 residues in the CDR3. The V end lost 5 bases, the J end lost 8 bases, and 11 bases lay between the germline ends. Germline lookup yields CDR1 LNHDA and CDR2 SQIVND (reference sequence). The CDR3 DNA reads as TGTGCCAGTAGTGTCCTCCCCGGTACGCAGTATTTT. Translated: CASSVLPGTQYF.

This chain connects TRBV28 to TRBJ1-2; 8 nucleotides match TRBD1. The V gene's germline CDR1 is MDHEN and CDR2 SYDVKM. After removal of 6 bases from V and 8 bases from J, the junction contained 5 bases not matched to a gene. The CDR3 has 12 amino acids. In DNA, the CDR3 is TGTGCCAGCAGGCCTACAGGGGGGGGCTACACCTTC. It codes for CASRPTGGGYTF.

The chain recombines TRBV4-1 with TRBJ2-3; D is undetermined. The CDR3 spans 16 residues. Trimming shortened V by 1 base and J by 2 bases, and 13 bases separated the two germline ends. CDR1 and CDR2 from the germline V gene are MGHRA and YSYEKL. CDR3 sequence reads: CASSQGTVLITDTQYF. For the CDR3, the DNA is TGCGCCAGCAGCCAAGGTACAGTTTTAATCACAGATACGCAGTATTTT.

The chain is built from TRBV9 and TRBJ1-1, with D unresolved. V gave up 2 bases and J gave up 3 bases, with 11 bases separating them. The CDR3 contains 14 residues. Germline loops: CDR1 SGDLS, CDR2 YYNGEE. The CDR3 loop is CASSVSWRDTEAFF. CDR3 DNA sequence: TGTGCCAGCAGCGTTTCTTGGAGGGACACTGAAGCTTTCTTT.

In the case of this clone: The same CDR3 also results from other DNA sequences found in this sample. The chain recombines TRBV13 with TRBJ2-3; D not resolved. This CDR3 has 13 amino acids. Between the trimmed V and J ends, which lost 3 bases and 0 bases, there was a span of 4 bases. Germline-derived CDR1 and CDR2 are PRHDT and FYEKMQ (reference sequence). The CDR3 nucleotides are TGTGCCAGCAGCTTGGCTAGCACAGATACGCAGTATTTT. Its protein product is CASSLASTDTQYF.

This rearrangement joins TRBV19 to TRBJ2-7; 11 bases match TRBD2. Trimming cost V 6 bases and J 7 bases; bases outside gene matches: 14. The germline V gene encodes CDR1 LNHDA and CDR2 SQIVND (reference sequence). The length of the CDR3 is 16 residues. The CDR3 spells CASSDPSRTSGSEQYF. The CDR3 DNA follows: TGTGCCAGTAGCGACCCTTCAAGGACTAGCGGGTCTGAGCAGTACTTC.

The genes are TRBV2 and TRBJ2-7; a possible D gene is TRBD2 (5 bases). Trimming stripped 5 bases from V and 2 bases from J, with 16 bases between. The CDR3 extends over 15 amino acids. The germline V gene encodes CDR1 SNHLY and CDR2 FYNNEI. CDR3 nucleotide sequence: TGTGCCAGCAGTAGCGGCCCCCCGTGGGCCTACGAGCAGTACTTC. Translation: CASSSGPPWAYEQYF.

The chain links TRBV9 to TRBJ2-5, with 7 nucleotides matching TRBD1. The CDR3 is 14 residues long. Trimming at V came to 2 bases and at J to 1 base, leaving 2 bases not matched to a gene. CDR1 is SGDLS, CDR2 YYNGEE, per germline. CDR3 in amino acids: CASSVDRTQETQYF. The CDR3 coding sequence is TGTGCCAGCAGCGTGGACAGGACCCAAGAGACCCAGTACTTC.

CDR3: CASSSTGLNEQYF. In nucleotides, the CDR3 is TGTGCCAGCAGTTCCACAGGGCTAAACGAGCAGTACTTC. This chain uses TRBV28 with TRBJ2-7, with D possibly being TRBD1 (6 bases). The CDR3 covers 13 residues. V was pared by 4 bases and J by 5 bases, with 12 bases between. Germline lookup yields CDR1 MDHEN and CDR2 SYDVKM. Full variable domain (outside the CDR3, taken from reference TRBV28 and TRBJ2-7): DVKVTQSSRYLVKRTGEKVFLECVQDMDHENMFWYRQDPGLGLRLIYFSYDVKMKEKGDIPEGYSVSREKKERFSLILESASTNQTSMYLCASSSTGLNEQYFGPGTRLTVT.

This chain connects TRBV11-2 to TRBJ2-1; 10 positions agree with TRBD2. Germline V gene lookup returns CDR1 SGHAT and CDR2 FQNNGV. With V trimmed by 5 bases and J by 10 bases, 14 bases remained unmatched. The CDR3 contains 16 residues. Here the CDR3 reads CASSRSGLAGEREQFF. The CDR3 bases are TGTGCCAGCAGCCGCAGCGGGCTAGCGGGAGAACGGGAGCAGTTCTTC.

The rearrangement uses TRBV5-1 and TRBJ2-5, with TRBD2 matching over 9 bases. V lost 4 bases to trimming and J lost 2 bases; unmatched junction nucleotides: 6. The CDR3 consists of 15 residues. CDR1 and CDR2 from the germline V gene are SGHRS and YFSETQ. Here the CDR3 reads CASSPLAGIQETQYF. The DNA for the CDR3 is TGCGCCAGCAGCCCCCTAGCGGGGATACAAGAGACCCAGTACTTC.

The rearrangement uses TRBV15 and TRBJ2-7; no clear D gene. The ends were cut back, 4 bases at V and 5 bases at J, with 9 bases in the middle. Germline CDR1 LNHNV, CDR2 YYDKDF (reference sequence). The length of the CDR3 is 12 residues. In DNA, the CDR3 is TGTGCCACCAGCAATCTCGGAGACGAGCAGTACTTC. It codes for CATSNLGDEQYF.

V is TRBV7-9 and J is TRBJ2-5, with 10 bases aligning to TRBD1. The CDR3 contains 14 residues. The germline V gene has CDR1 SEHNR and CDR2 FQNEAQ (reference sequence). Losses at the gene ends were 3 bases for V and 5 bases for J; bases not matched to a gene: 3. CDR3 protein: CASSLTGGKETQYF. The DNA for the CDR3 is TGTGCCAGCAGCTTGACAGGGGGCAAGGAGACCCAGTACTTC.

J is TRBJ2-3 and V is TRBV25-1; a possible D gene is TRBD1 (5 bases). Trimming removed 0 bases from V and 3 bases from J, with 13 bases in between. This CDR3 region has 16 residues. CDR1 is MGHDK and CDR2 is SYGVNS in the germline V gene. The CDR3 sequence: CASSEYSDTSTDTQYF. The CDR3 nucleotides read TGTGCCAGCAGTGAATACTCGGACACCTCGACAGATACGCAGTATTTT. The whole variable domain, remainder taken from reference TRBV25-1 and TRBJ2-3, is EADIYQTPRYLVIGTGKKITLECSQTMGHDKMYWYQQDPGMELHLIHYSYGVNSTEKGDLSSESTVSRIRTEHFPLTLESARPSHTSQYLCASSEYSDTSTDTQYFGPGTRLTVL.

This clone has a single count. The chain carries TRBV10-3 and TRBJ2-7; the match to TRBD2 covers 9 bases. CDR1 ENHRY and CDR2 SYGVKD come from the germline V gene. The CDR3 covers 16 residues. The trim removed 3 bases at V and 0 bases at J, leaving 6 bases unmatched. Here the CDR3 reads CAISDGGRGFSYEQYF. CDR3 sequence (DNA): TGTGCCATCAGTGATGGCGGGAGGGGTTTCTCCTACGAGCAGTACTTC.

The CDR3 protein is CATSRVTSGRVGDEQFF. CDR3 coding DNA: TGTGCCACCAGCAGAGTAACTAGCGGGAGGGTTGGCGATGAGCAGTTCTTC. This rearrangement joins TRBV15 to TRBJ2-1; 13 bases map to TRBD2. This CDR3 comprises 17 residues. V shed 1 base, J shed 8 bases, and the junction held 8 bases outside the gene matches. Germline V gives CDR1 LNHNV, CDR2 YYDKDF (reference sequence).

The CDR3 DNA reads TGTGCCAGCAGCTTAGCGTCAGGGGCCAACGTCCTGACTTTC. Amino acids: CASSLASGANVLTF. The genes are TRBV7-2 and TRBJ2-6; D gene ambiguous. Germline CDR1 and CDR2: SGHTA and FQGNSA. This CDR3 is 14 amino acids long. Trimming shortened V by 0 bases and J by 4 bases, and 4 bases separated the two germline ends.